A selection of T cell receptor beta chains follows, all from one sample in a study of cytomegalovirus exposure and HLA in healthy donors. The protocol was immunoSEQ multiplex PCR, while the TCRdb copy is restricted to in-frame clones and leaves out a portion. The profile shows under 300,000 clones, roughly 88% of them singletons. The source material was PBMCs. The source is a middle-aged man in good health and CMV-seropositive. Each CDR3 is given with its conserved first and last residue. A D gene is named only where the DNA matches it firmly. Clone size, where shown, is once, few, many, or a class for clones that have expanded.

TRBV5-1	.	TRBJ2-5	.	CASKPNPGIEETQYF	TGCGCCAGCAAACCAAACCCGGGAATAGAGGAGACCCAGTACTTC
TRBV29-1	TRBD1	TRBJ1-1	.	CSVYGTAAEAFF	TGCAGCGTATATGGGACAGCGGCTGAAGCTTTCTTT
TRBV14	.	TRBJ2-1	.	CASGALGPYDEQFF	TGTGCCAGCGGAGCCCTTGGTCCTTACGATGAGCAGTTCTTC
TRBV5-4	.	TRBJ2-7	.	CASSPGTSLPGEQYF	TGTGCCAGCAGCCCGGGGACTTCCCTCCCGGGCGAGCAGTACTTC
TRBV6-4	.	TRBJ2-3	.	CASSAGYGGDTQYF	TGTGCCAGCAGCGCGGGGTACGGGGGAGATACGCAGTATTTT
TRBV28	.	TRBJ2-4	few	CASSQTGFLAKNIQYF	TGTGCCAGCAGTCAAACAGGGTTTCTAGCCAAAAACATTCAGTACTTC
TRBV29-1	.	TRBJ1-1	once	CRALTVMNTEAFF	TGCAGGGCTTTGACAGTAATGAACACTGAAGCTTTCTTT
TRBV29-1	TRBD1	TRBJ2-1	once	CSVEVGQGVDEQFF	TGCAGCGTTGAAGTGGGACAGGGAGTCGATGAGCAGTTCTTC
TRBV11-3	TRBD1	TRBJ2-7	.	CASSLTGGSREQYF	TGTGCCAGCAGCTTGACAGGGGGGTCGCGAGAGCAGTACTTC
TRBV2	TRBD2	TRBJ2-3	few	CASSEAWELAGDTDTQYF	TGTGCCAGCAGTGAAGCCTGGGAACTAGCGGGGGATACAGATACGCAGTATTTT
TRBV7-9	.	TRBJ2-1	.	CASVAPYGEQFF	TGTGCCAGCGTAGCACCGTACGGTGAGCAGTTCTTC
TRBV11-2	.	TRBJ1-5	.	CASSPLPGGNQPQHF	TGTGCCAGCAGCCCTCTACCAGGGGGCAATCAGCCCCAGCATTTT
TRBV7-2	.	TRBJ1-5	.	CASSLLADSNQPQHF	TGTGCCAGCAGCTTACTGGCAGATAGCAATCAGCCCCAGCATTTT
TRBV19	TRBD1	TRBJ2-7	.	CASSITGATYEQYF	TGTGCCAGTAGTATAACAGGGGCTACCTACGAGCAGTACTTC
TRBV11-1	.	TRBJ2-1	.	CASRGSGISYNEQFF	TGTGCCAGCAGGGGGAGCGGAATCTCCTACAATGAGCAGTTCTTC
TRBV25-1	.	TRBJ2-1	.	CASSYSIGSSYNEQFF	TGTGCCAGCAGCTATTCCATAGGGAGCTCCTACAATGAGCAGTTCTTC
TRBV7-9	.	TRBJ1-1	.	CASSLALGQDPIEAFF	TGTGCCAGCAGCTTAGCGTTGGGGCAGGACCCAATTGAAGCTTTCTTT